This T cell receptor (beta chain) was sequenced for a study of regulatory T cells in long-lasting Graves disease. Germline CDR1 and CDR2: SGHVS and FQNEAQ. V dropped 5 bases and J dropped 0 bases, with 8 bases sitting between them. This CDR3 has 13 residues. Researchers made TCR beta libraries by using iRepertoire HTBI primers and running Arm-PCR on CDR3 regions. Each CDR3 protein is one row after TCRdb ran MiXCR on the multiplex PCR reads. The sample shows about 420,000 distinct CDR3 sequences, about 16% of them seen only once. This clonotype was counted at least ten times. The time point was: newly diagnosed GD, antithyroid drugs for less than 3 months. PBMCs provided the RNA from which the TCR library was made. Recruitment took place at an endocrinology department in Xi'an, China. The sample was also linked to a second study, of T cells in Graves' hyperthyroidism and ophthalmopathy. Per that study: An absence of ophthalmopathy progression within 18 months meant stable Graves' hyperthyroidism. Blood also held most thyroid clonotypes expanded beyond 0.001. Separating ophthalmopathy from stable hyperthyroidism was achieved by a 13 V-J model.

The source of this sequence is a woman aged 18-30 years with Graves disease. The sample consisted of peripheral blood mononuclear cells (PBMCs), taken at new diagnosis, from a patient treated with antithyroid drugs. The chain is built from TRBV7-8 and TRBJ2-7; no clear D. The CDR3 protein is CASSTDNSYEQYF. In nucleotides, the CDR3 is TGTGCCAGCAGCACCGACAACTCCTACGAGCAGTACTTC.